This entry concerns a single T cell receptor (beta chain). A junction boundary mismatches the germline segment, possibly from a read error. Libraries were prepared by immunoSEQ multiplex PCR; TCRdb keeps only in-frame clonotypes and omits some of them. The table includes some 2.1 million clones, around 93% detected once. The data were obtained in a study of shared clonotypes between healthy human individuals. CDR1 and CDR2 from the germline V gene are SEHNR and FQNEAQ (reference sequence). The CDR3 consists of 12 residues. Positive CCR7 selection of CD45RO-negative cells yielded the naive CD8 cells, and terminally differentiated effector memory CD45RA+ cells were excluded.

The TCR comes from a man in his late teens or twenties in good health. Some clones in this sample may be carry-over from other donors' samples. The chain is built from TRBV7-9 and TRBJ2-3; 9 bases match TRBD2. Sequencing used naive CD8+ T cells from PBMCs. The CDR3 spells CASSPPLAGSHF. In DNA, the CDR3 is TGTGCCAGCAGCCCACCTCTAGCGGGATCTCATTTT. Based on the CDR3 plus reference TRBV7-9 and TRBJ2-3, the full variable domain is DTGVSQNPRHKITKRGQNVTFRCDPISEHNRLYWYRQTLGQGPEFLTYFQNEAQLEKSRLLSDRFSAERPKGSFSTLEIQRTEQGDSAMYLCASSPPLAGSHFGPGTRLTVL.